The 6 T cell receptor beta chains reported below all come from one sample, sequenced in a study of regulatory T cells in long-lasting Graves disease. Arm-PCR with iRepertoire HTBI primers amplified the CDR3 regions for these TCR beta libraries. MiXCR, applied by TCRdb to the multiplex PCR reads, yields one record per CDR3 protein. The data contain some 370,000 distinct CDR3 sequences, around 23% of them singletons. Time point defined: persistent/refractory GD, antithyroid drugs over 5 years with positive TRAb. PBMC-extracted RNA yielded the TCR library. Here the sequenced sample was peripheral blood mononuclear cells (PBMCs), taken when the disease was refractory, from a patient treated with antithyroid drugs. The receptors here all came from a middle-aged woman with Graves disease.

In this sample, this clonotype turned up a few times. V usage is TRBV7-2 and J usage is TRBJ2-7; D assignment may be TRBD1 or TRBD2 (5 bases each). V was trimmed by 6 bases and J by 4 bases, leaving 16 bases between them. Per the germline V gene, CDR1 is SGHTA and CDR2 is FQGNSA. The CDR3 runs to 14 residues. For the CDR3, the DNA is TGTGCCAGCAGAAAGTCGGGGACCCATTACGAGCAGTACTTC. Translation gives CASRKSGTHYEQYF.

This clonotype was observed a handful of times. The V gene is TRBV24-1, the J gene TRBJ2-6; D ambiguous. V dropped 5 bases and J dropped 2 bases, with 3 bases sitting between them. CDR1 KGHDR and CDR2 SFDVKD come from the germline V gene. The CDR3 extends over 13 amino acids. This chain's CDR3 is CATSGTGANVLTF. CDR3 nucleotide sequence: TGTGCCACCAGTGGGACTGGGGCCAACGTCCTGACTTTC.

This clonotype was picked up a small number of times. The V and J genes are TRBV7-2 and TRBJ2-7; possibly TRBD1 for D (5 bases). Germline CDR1 SGHTA, CDR2 FQGNSA. This CDR3 comprises 16 residues. V shed 4 bases and J shed 2 bases, with 18 bases lying between them. The CDR3 sequence is CASSSVDRIRTYEQYF. CDR3 bases: TGTGCCAGCAGCTCAGTAGACAGAATACGCACCTACGAGCAGTACTTC.

This clonotype was recorded many times. The rearrangement joins TRBV6-1 to TRBJ2-7; 11 nucleotides align to TRBD2. Germline V lookup: CDR1 MNHNS, CDR2 SASEGT. The junction had 11 bases not matched to a gene; V was cut back by 6 bases and J by 4 bases. The CDR3 loop spans 16 amino acids. The CDR3 DNA sequence: TGTGCCAGCAGGCCCCTAGCGGGAGGATGGTCATACGAGCAGTACTTC. It codes for CASRPLAGGWSYEQYF.

Worth noting for this clonotype: A much more abundant neighbour one base away suggests this may be a read error. This sequence joins TRBV2 and TRBJ2-2; maybe TRBD1 (6 bases). This CDR3 contains 13 residues. Trimming removed 5 bases from V and 10 bases from J, with 14 bases in between. The germline V gene encodes CDR1 SNHLY and CDR2 FYNNEI. This chain's CDR3 is CASSFTGSEELFF. Written as DNA, the CDR3 is TGTGCCAGCAGTTTCACAGGGTCCGAGGAGCTGTTTTTT. Filled out from reference TRBV2 and TRBJ2-2, the complete variable domain reads EPEVTQTPSHQVTQMGQEVILRCVPISNHLYFYWYRQILGQKVEFLVSFYNNEISEKSEIFDDQFSVERPDGSNFTLKIRSTKLEDSAMYFCASSFTGSEELFFGEGSRLTVL.

This clonotype appeared a few times. V gene TRBV12-3 or TRBV12-4 combines with J gene TRBJ2-3; unclear D gene. The V gene lost 7 bases and the J gene lost 0 bases, with 8 bases spanning the gap. The CDR3 extends over 13 amino acids. This chain's CDR3 is CASISPSTDTQYF. CDR3 coding DNA: TGTGCCAGCATCAGCCCTAGCACAGATACGCAGTATTTT.